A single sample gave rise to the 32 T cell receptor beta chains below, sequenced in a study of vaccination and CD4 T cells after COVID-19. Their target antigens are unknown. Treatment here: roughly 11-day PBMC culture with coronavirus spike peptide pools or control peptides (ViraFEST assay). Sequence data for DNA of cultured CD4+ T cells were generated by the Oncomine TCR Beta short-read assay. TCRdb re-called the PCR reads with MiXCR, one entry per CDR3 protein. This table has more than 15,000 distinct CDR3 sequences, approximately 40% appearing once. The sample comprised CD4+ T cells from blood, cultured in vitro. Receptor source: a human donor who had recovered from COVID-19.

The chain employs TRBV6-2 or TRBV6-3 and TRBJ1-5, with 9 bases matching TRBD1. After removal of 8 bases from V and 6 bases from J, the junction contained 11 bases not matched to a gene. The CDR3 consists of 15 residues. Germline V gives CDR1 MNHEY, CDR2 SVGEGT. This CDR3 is CASHSPGQGSQPQHF. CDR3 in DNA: TGTGCCAGCCATTCTCCGGGACAGGGAAGTCAGCCCCAGCATTTT.

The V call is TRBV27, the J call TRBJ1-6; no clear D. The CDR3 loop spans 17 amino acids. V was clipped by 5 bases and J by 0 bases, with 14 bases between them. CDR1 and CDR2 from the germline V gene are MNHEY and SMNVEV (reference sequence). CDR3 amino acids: CASSVSLQSSYNSPLHF. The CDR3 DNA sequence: TGTGCCAGCAGTGTTTCGCTTCAGAGCTCCTATAATTCACCCCTCCACTTT.

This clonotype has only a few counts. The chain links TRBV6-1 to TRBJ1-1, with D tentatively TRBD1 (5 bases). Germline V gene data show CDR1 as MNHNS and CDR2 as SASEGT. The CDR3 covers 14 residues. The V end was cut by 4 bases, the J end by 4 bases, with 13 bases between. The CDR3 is CASSAPGFLTEAFF. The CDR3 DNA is TGTGCCAGCAGTGCGCCAGGGTTTCTCACTGAAGCTTTCTTT.

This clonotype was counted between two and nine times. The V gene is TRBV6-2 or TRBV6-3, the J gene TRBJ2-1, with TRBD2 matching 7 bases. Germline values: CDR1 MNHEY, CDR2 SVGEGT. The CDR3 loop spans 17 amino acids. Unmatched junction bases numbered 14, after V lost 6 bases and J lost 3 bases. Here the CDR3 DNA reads TGTGCCAGCAGCCAAAGACTAGCCCCCCTTTTCTACAATGAGCAGTTCTTC. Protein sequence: CASSQRLAPLFYNEQFF.

CDR3 nucleotide sequence: TGTGCCAGCAGTACGAGCGGGGGTTACTCCGGCCTTACCTCTGGGGCCAACGTCCTGACTTTC. It yields the protein CASSTSGGYSGLTSGANVLTF. The J gene is TRBJ2-6, the V gene TRBV12-3 or TRBV12-4; 8 bases align to TRBD2. V was clipped by 5 bases and J by 0 bases; unmatched bases: 18. This CDR3 comprises 21 residues.

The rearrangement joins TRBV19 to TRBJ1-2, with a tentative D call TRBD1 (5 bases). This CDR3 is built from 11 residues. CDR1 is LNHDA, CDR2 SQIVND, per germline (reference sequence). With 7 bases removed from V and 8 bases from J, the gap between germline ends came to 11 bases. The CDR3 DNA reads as TGTGCCAGTAAGACAAGGGGCGGCTACACCTTC. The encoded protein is CASKTRGGYTF.

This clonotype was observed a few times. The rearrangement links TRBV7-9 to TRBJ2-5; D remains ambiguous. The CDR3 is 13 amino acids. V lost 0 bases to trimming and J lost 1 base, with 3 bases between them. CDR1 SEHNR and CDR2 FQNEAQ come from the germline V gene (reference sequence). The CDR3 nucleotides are TGTGCCAGCAGCTTAGCCAGCCAAGAGACCCAGTACTTC. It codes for CASSLASQETQYF. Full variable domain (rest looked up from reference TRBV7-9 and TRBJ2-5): DTGVSQNPRHKITKRGQNVTFRCDPISEHNRLYWYRQTLGQGPEFLTYFQNEAQLEKSRLLSDRFSAERPKGSFSTLEIQRTEQGDSAMYLCASSLASQETQYFGPGTRLLVL.

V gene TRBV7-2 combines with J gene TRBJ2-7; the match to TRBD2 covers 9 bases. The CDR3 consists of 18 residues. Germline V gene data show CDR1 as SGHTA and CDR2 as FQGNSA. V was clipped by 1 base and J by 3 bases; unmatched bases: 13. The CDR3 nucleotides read TGTGCCAGCAGCTTAGTTCCGGCTAGCGGGAAATACTTCTACGAGCAGTACTTC. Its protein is CASSLVPASGKYFYEQYF.

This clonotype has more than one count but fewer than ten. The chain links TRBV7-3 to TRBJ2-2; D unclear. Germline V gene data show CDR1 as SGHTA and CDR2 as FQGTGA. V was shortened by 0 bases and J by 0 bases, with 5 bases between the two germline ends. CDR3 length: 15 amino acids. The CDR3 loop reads CASSLTGSNTGELFF. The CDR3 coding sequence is TGTGCCAGCAGCTTAACTGGATCGAACACCGGGGAGCTGTTTTTT.

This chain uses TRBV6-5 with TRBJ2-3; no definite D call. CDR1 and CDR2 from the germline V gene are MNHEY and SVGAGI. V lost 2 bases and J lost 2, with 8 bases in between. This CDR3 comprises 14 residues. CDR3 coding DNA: TGTGCCAGCAGTTACCCGAGTTCCACAGATACGCAGTATTTT. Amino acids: CASSYPSSTDTQYF.

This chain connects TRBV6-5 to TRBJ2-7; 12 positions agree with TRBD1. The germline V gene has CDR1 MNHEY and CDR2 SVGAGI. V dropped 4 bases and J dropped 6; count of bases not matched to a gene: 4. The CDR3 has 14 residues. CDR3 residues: CASSSGTGGGEQYF. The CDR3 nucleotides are TGTGCCAGCAGTTCCGGGACAGGGGGCGGCGAGCAGTACTTC.

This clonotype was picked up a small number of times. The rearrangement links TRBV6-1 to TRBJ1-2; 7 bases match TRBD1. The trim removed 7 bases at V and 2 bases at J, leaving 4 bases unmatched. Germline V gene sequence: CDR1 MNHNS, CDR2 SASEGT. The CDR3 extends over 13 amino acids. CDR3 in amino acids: CASIMGQNYGYTF. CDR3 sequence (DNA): TGTGCCAGCATTATGGGACAGAACTATGGCTACACCTTC.

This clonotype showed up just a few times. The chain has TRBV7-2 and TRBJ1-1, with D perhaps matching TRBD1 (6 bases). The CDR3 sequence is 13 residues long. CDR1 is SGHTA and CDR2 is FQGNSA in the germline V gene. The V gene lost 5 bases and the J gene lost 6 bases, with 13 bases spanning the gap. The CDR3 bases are TGTGCCAGCAGCCCAGGACAGTATTCTGAAGCTTTCTTT. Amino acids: CASSPGQYSEAFF.

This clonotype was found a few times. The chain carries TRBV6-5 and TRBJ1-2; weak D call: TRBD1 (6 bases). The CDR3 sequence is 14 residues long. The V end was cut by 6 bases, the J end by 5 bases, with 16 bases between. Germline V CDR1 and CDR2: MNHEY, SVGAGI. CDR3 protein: CASSYRAGSYGYTF. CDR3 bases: TGTGCCAGCAGCTACAGGGCTGGGTCTTATGGCTACACCTTC.

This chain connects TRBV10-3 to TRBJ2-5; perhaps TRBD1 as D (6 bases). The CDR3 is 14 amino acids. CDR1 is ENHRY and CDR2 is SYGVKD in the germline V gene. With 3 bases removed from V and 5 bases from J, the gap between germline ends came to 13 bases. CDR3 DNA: TGTGCCATCAGTGAAGAGCTGGGGGCGGAGACCCAGTACTTC. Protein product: CAISEELGAETQYF.

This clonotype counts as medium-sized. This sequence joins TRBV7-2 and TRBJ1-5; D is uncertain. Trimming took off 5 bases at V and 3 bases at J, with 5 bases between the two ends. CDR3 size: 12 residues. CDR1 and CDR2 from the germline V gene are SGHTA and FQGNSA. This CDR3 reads CASSVYNQPQHF. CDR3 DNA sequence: TGTGCCAGCAGCGTCTACAATCAGCCCCAGCATTTT.

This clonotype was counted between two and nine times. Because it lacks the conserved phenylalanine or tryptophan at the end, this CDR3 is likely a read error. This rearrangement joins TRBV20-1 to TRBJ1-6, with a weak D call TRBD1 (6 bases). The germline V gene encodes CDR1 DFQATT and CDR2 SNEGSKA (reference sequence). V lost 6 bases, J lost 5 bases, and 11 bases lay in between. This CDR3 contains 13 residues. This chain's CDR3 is CSAIRQDNSPLHL. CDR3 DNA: TGCAGTGCGATCCGACAGGATAATTCACCCCTCCACCTT.

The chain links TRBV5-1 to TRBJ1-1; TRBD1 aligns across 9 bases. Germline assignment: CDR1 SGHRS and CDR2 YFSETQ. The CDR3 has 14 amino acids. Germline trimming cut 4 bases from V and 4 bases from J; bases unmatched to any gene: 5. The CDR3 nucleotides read TGCGCCAGCAGCCAACAGGGGGCGAGCACTGAAGCTTTCTTT. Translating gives CASSQQGASTEAFF.

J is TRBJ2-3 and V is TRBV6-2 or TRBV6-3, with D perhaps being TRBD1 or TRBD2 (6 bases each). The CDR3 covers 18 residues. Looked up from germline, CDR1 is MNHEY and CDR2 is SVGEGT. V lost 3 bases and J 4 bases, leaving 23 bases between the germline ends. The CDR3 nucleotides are TGTGCCAGCAGTTATCATGCGGGGAGATACAGGGATCCAGATACGCAGTATTTT. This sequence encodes CASSYHAGRYRDPDTQYF.

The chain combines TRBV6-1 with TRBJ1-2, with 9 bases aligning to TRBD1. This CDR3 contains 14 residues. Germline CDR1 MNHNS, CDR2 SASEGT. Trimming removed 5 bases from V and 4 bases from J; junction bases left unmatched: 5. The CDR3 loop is CASSRTGAVYGYTF. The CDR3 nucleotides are TGTGCCAGCAGTCGGACAGGGGCTGTCTATGGCTACACCTTC.

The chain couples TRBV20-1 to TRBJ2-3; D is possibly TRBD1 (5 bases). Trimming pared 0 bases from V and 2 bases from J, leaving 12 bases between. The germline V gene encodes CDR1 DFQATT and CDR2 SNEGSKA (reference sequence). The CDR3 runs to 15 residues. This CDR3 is CSAREYRRNTDTQYF. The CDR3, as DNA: TGCAGTGCTAGAGAGTACAGGAGAAACACAGATACGCAGTATTTT.

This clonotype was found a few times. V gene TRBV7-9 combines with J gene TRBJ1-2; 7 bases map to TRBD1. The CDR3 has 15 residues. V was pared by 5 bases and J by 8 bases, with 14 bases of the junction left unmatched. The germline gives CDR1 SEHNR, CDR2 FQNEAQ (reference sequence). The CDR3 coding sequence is TGTGCCAGCAGCCCAGGGACAGCCTATTCGGGGGGCTACACCTTC. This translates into CASSPGTAYSGGYTF.

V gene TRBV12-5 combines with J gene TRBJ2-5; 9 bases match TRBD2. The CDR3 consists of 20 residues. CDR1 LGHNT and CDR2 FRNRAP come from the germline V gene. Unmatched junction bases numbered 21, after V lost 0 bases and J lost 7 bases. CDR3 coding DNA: TGTGCTAGTGGTTTGGTAGGGGGTATAGCGGGGGCTTCTTTTTCCGGGACCCAGTACTTC. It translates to CASGLVGGIAGASFSGTQYF.

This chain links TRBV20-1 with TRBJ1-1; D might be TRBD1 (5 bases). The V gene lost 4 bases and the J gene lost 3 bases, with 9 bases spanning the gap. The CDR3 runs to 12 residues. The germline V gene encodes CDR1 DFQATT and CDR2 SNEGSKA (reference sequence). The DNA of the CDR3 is TGCAGTGCTAAAGGGGTCTACACTGAAGCTTTCTTT. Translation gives CSAKGVYTEAFF.

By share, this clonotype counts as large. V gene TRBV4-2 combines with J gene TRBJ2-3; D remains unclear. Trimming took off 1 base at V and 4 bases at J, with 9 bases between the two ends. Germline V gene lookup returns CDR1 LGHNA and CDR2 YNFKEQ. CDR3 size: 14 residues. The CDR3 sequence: CASSQGTSADTQYF. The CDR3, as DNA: TGTGCCAGCAGCCAAGGGACCTCTGCAGATACGCAGTATTTT.

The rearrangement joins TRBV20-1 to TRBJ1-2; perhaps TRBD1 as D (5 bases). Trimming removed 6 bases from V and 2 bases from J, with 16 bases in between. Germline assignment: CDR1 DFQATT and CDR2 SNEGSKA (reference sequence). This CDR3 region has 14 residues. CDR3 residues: CSATPGTLNYGYTF. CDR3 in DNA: TGCAGTGCCACCCCAGGGACCTTAAACTATGGCTACACCTTC.

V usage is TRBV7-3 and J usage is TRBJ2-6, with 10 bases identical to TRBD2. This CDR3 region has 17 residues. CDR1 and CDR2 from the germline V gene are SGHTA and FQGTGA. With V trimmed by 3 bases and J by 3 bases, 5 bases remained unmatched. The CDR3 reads CASSLGSGGGGANVLTF. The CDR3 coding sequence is TGTGCCAGCAGCTTGGGAAGCGGGGGGGGTGGGGCCAACGTCCTGACTTTC.

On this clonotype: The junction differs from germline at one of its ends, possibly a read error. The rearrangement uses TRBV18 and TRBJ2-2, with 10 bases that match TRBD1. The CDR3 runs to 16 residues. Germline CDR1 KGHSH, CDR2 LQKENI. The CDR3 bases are TGTGCCAGCTCACCCCGGACAGGGGGTGACACCGAGGAGCTGTTTTTT. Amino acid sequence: CASSPRTGGDTEELFF.

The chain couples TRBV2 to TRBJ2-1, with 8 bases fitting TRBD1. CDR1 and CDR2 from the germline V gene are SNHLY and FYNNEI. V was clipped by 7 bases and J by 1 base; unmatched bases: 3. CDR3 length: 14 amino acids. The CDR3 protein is CASTGQGSYNEQFF. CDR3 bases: TGTGCCAGCACCGGACAGGGATCCTACAATGAGCAGTTCTTC.

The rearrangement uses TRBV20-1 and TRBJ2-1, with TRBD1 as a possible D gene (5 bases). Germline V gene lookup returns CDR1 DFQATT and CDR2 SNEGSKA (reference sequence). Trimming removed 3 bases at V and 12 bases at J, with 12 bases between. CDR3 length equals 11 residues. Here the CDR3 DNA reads TGCAGTGCTAGGCAAGGGGAATCGCAGTTCTTC. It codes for CSARQGESQFF.

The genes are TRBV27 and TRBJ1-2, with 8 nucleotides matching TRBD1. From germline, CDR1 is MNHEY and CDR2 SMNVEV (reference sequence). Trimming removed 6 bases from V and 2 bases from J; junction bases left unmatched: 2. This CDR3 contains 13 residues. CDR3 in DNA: TGTGCCAGCAGCCGGACAGGGAACTATGGCTACACCTTC. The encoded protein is CASSRTGNYGYTF.

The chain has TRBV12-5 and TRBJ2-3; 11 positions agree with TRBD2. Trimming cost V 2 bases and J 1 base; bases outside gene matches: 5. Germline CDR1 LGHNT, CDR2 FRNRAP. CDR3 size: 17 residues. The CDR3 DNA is TGTGCTAGTGGTTTGCCCCTGACTAGCGGGGGCACAGATACGCAGTATTTT. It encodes CASGLPLTSGGTDTQYF.